This T cell receptor beta chain was captured by sequencing in a study of blood T cell repertoires in COVID-19. Study-level background: Samples taken during acute and convalescent COVID-19 were collected in the United States, Italy and Spain. Sources were T cells, B-cell-depleted T cells, or PBMCs; the material itself was cDNA or gDNA.

Authors' analysis steps: Quantification of nucleated cells was approximated via reference gene primer amplification. Sequencing used immunoSEQ multiplex PCR; TCRdb keeps in-frame clones, though not all of them. V, J and clone size are taken as reported in that table, and D and trimming were inferred from the DNA itself. The sample includes around 80,000 clones, about 84% of them seen just once. From germline, CDR1 is LNHDA and CDR2 SQIVND (reference sequence). Trimming removed 10 bases at V and 7 bases at J, with 23 bases between. The CDR3 totals 15 residues. Sequencing input: peripheral blood. The V call is TRBV19, the J call TRBJ2-1; possible D gene TRBD2, 7 bases. The receptor was isolated from a human donor in a cohort sampled during active COVID-19. Written as DNA, the CDR3 is TGTGCCACCCTATCCGGTAGGGGGGGCGAAAATGAGCAGTTCTTC. This codes for CATLSGRGGENEQFF.